This is a list of T cell receptor beta chains from one sample in a study of blood T cell repertoires in COVID-19. The data were produced by immunoSEQ multiplex PCR, yet TCRdb's version contains in-frame clones alone and is incomplete. Of about 240,000 clones detected, around 86% appear once; the ten largest clones hold around 12%. Sequencing input: peripheral blood. Receptors were obtained from a woman in her fifties or sixties with active or convalescent COVID-19. Each CDR3 is given with its conserved first and last residue. D genes are given only for firm matches. Some rows mark clone size as missing; the rest say once, few, many or name a class of expanded clone.

DNA | CDR3 | length | V | D | size | J
TGCGCCAGCAGTTGGGGGCGCAGTGATGAAGCTTTCTTT | CASSWGRSDEAFF | 13 | TRBV10-2 | . | . | TRBJ1-1
TGTGCCAGCAGTCCGGCCGCTAGCTCCCACGAGCAGTACTTC | CASSPAASSHEQYF | 14 | TRBV7-3 | . | . | TRBJ2-7
TGTGCCAGCAGCTTAGCGTTTCAAGAGAGTAATGAGCAGTTCTTC | CASSLAFQESNEQFF | 15 | TRBV11-1 | . | . | TRBJ2-1
TGTGCCAGCAGCCCGTACCAAGAGACCCAGTACTTC | CASSPYQETQYF | 12 | TRBV7-8 | . | . | TRBJ2-5
TGCAGCGTTAGGACAGACTATGGCTACACCTTC | CSVRTDYGYTF | 11 | TRBV29-1 | . | . | TRBJ1-2
TGTGCCAGCAGCCCAAGCGGGGGGGCTTTCTACGAGCAGTACTTC | CASSPSGGAFYEQYF | 15 | TRBV7-6 | TRBD2 | . | TRBJ2-7
TGCGCCAGCAGCTTGGACTTCCGGGAGAATACGCAGTATTTT | CASSLDFRENTQYF | 14 | TRBV5-1 | . | . | TRBJ2-3
TGCGCCAGCAGCGGGGGACAGGGGGAGTCTGAAAAACTGTTTTTT | CASSGGQGESEKLFF | 15 | TRBV5-1 | TRBD1 | . | TRBJ1-4
TGTGCCAGCAGCCTCGGGACTCCGGGTGGTGGCTACACCTTC | CASSLGTPGGGYTF | 14 | TRBV5-6 | . | . | TRBJ1-2
TGTGCCAGTAGTTCACTTGGCGGGGGGCCCTACAATGAGCAGTTCTTC | CASSSLGGGPYNEQFF | 16 | TRBV19 | TRBD2 | . | TRBJ2-1
TGTGCCAGCAGCCCCACTCCCGGGACAGGAGGCGAGACCCAGTACTTC | CASSPTPGTGGETQYF | 16 | TRBV7-7 | TRBD1 | . | TRBJ2-5
TGTGCCAGCAGCAGGACTAGCGTATATACGTCCTACGAGCAGTACTTC | CASSRTSVYTSYEQYF | 16 | TRBV7-2 | TRBD2 | . | TRBJ2-7
TGCGCCAGCAGCCAAGGGGGTGGACAGATGAACACTGAAGCTTTCTTT | CASSQGGGQMNTEAFF | 16 | TRBV4-1 | . | . | TRBJ1-1
TGTGCCAGCAGTCGTCAGACAGTCGATGGCTACACCTTC | CASSRQTVDGYTF | 13 | TRBV6-5 | . | . | TRBJ1-2
TGCGCCAGCAGCTTGGCCGGGCCTCGGGGGGGAAACACCATATATTTT | CASSLAGPRGGNTIYF | 16 | TRBV5-1 | . | . | TRBJ1-3
TGCGCCAGCAGCTATCACCCTAAGTGGGGGGAAGATGGCTACACCTTC | CASSYHPKWGEDGYTF | 16 | TRBV4-1 | . | . | TRBJ1-2
TGTGCCAGCAGTTTTGACAGGGGGAAGGGGATGAACACTGAAGCTTTCTTT | CASSFDRGKGMNTEAFF | 17 | TRBV6-2/TRBV6-3 | TRBD1 | . | TRBJ1-1
TGCGCCAGCAGCCAAGGCAGACTAGCGGGGGGGCAAGAGACCCAGTACTTC | CASSQGRLAGGQETQYF | 17 | TRBV4-1 | TRBD2 | . | TRBJ2-5
TGTGCCAGCAGCTTGATAGGACAGAGGAGCAATCAGCCCCAGCATTTT | CASSLIGQRSNQPQHF | 16 | TRBV11-2 | . | few | TRBJ1-5
TGTGCCAGCACCGGACAGGGAGGAAGGGCTTTCTTT | CASTGQGGRAFF | 12 | TRBV12-3/TRBV12-4 | TRBD1 | many | TRBJ1-1
TGTGCCAGCAGCCAGGGGGCCGCTGAAGCTTTCTTT | CASSQGAAEAFF | 12 | TRBV3-1/TRBV3-2 | . | . | TRBJ1-1
TGTGCCAGTAGTCCCACGTTAGGGGGCGGAAACACTGAAGCTTTCTTT | CASSPTLGGGNTEAFF | 16 | TRBV19 | TRBD1 | . | TRBJ1-1
TGTGCCAGTACCCCCGGACAGGGTGTTGGAAACACCATATATTTT | CASTPGQGVGNTIYF | 15 | TRBV19 | TRBD1 | . | TRBJ1-3
TGTGCCAGCAGTGCCGACAGTCTTACCTTC | CASSADSLTF | 10 | TRBV6-6 | . | . | TRBJ1-2
TGCGCCAGCAGTCAAATCCCCGGCAGGGAACCTGCGAACACTGAAGCTTTCTTT | CASSQIPGREPANTEAFF | 18 | TRBV23-1 | . | . | TRBJ1-1
TGTGCCAGCAGCCCCCCAGCAGGGAACTATGGCTACACCTTC | CASSPPAGNYGYTF | 14 | TRBV9 | . | . | TRBJ1-2
TGTGCCAGCTCAACTACGACTAGGATCTACGAGCAGTACTTC | CASSTTTRIYEQYF | 14 | TRBV18 | . | few | TRBJ2-7
TGTGCCATCAGTGAGTCGAATTCCCACAGGGGGGGGTCTGGAGCTTTCTTT | CAISESNSHRGGSGAFF | 17 | TRBV10-3 | TRBD1 | . | TRBJ1-1
TGTGCCAGCAGCCTCCGGCCAGGGATTACCTACGAGCAGTACTTC | CASSLRPGITYEQYF | 15 | TRBV5-5 | . | . | TRBJ2-7
TGTGCCAGCAGCGCACTCGCGGGACAGGGTATCACAGATACGCAGTATTTT | CASSALAGQGITDTQYF | 17 | TRBV9 | TRBD1 | . | TRBJ2-3
TGTGCCAGCAGGGCCCTGACAGGTTCCCACTACACCTTC | CASRALTGSHYTF | 13 | TRBV12-3/TRBV12-4 | . | . | TRBJ1-2
TGTGCCAGCAGTGAGGAAGGGGGTAGCTCCTACGAGCAGTACTTC | CASSEEGGSSYEQYF | 15 | TRBV6-1 | . | many | TRBJ2-7
TGTGCCAGCAGCTTAGCGCTGACAGGGCCCTATGGCTACACCTTC | CASSLALTGPYGYTF | 15 | TRBV11-2 | TRBD1 | . | TRBJ1-2
TGTGCCAGCAGCTTGGCAGGGGTTACAGGATTTAACTATGGCTACACCTTC | CASSLAGVTGFNYGYTF | 17 | TRBV5-6 | . | once | TRBJ1-2
TGTGCCAGCTCAAAACAGGGAACTGGAAACACCATATATTTT | CASSKQGTGNTIYF | 14 | TRBV18 | . | . | TRBJ1-3
TGTGCCAGCAGCGCTAACTACCAAGACTACAATGAGCAGTTCTTC | CASSANYQDYNEQFF | 15 | TRBV9 | . | . | TRBJ2-1
TGTGCCAGCAGCGGCGACGGGGGGGGCACCGGGGAGCTGTTTTTT | CASSGDGGGTGELFF | 15 | TRBV9 | TRBD2 | . | TRBJ2-2